This record concerns one T cell receptor (beta chain) sequence. Its matching antigen is unknown. Possible read error: a much larger clone is one base away. The data originate from a study of glioma-infiltrating T cells. The study's findings and limits: Gliomas, especially low-grade, showed above-expected tissue-blood divergence; non-neoplastic patients showed below.

Amplification of TCR alpha and beta CDR3 regions from RNA used iRepertoire nested multiplex PCR. Input was roughly 95-450 ng of tissue mRNA or PBMC total RNA. Each CDR3 protein is one row after TCRdb ran MiXCR on the multiplex PCR reads. The sample records around 390,000 distinct CDR3 sequences, about two fifths being singletons. The CDR3 extends over 16 amino acids. Germline CDR1 and CDR2: DFQATT and SNEGSKA (reference sequence). This clonotype originated in a human donor with low-grade glioma or glioblastoma, undergoing nonglioma brain surgery, or in good health (not recorded which). Sequencing used glioma tissue, nonneoplastic brain tissue, or PBMCs (not recorded which). The rearrangement uses TRBV20-1 and TRBJ2-1, with 7 bases that match TRBD2. CDR3 nucleotides: TGCAGTGCTAGATATACGTCTAGCGGCTCCTACAATAAGCAGTTCTTC. It is translated as CSARYTSSGSYNKQFF.